The next 23 T cell receptor beta chains were all read from a single sample in a study of neurological immune-mediated disorders. TCRdb passed the 5' RACE reads through MiXCR, listing each CDR3 protein once. The sample lists fewer than 75,000 distinct CDR3 sequences; 4.5% were seen once. The sequencing input was PBMCs. The receptor set was obtained from a man aged 25-45 years with multiple sclerosis.

This clonotype has ten or more counts. V is TRBV7-9 and J is TRBJ2-5, with D possibly called TRBD1 or TRBD2 (6 bases each). Germline loops: CDR1 SEHNR, CDR2 FQNEAQ (reference sequence). CDR3 length: 16 residues. Trimming shortened V by 5 bases and J by 2 bases, and 18 bases separated the two germline ends. The CDR3 nucleotides read TGTGCCAGCAGCCCATTCGGGGGCGGCACTCAAGAGACCCAGTACTTC. This sequence encodes CASSPFGGGTQETQYF.

This clonotype appeared many times. The chain recombines TRBV20-1 with TRBJ1-4; D may be TRBD1 (6 bases). CDR3 size: 15 residues. Trimming shortened V by 0 bases and J by 7 bases, and 15 bases separated the two germline ends. Germline CDR1 is DFQATT and CDR2 is SNEGSKA (reference sequence). This CDR3 is CSARDPRGEAEKLFF. Written as DNA, the CDR3 is TGCAGTGCTAGAGATCCCAGGGGCGAAGCTGAAAAACTGTTTTTT.

At least ten counts were recorded for this clonotype. V and J are TRBV4-1 and TRBJ2-3, with 7 bases that match TRBD2. The CDR3 runs to 16 residues. Germline V gene lookup returns CDR1 MGHRA and CDR2 YSYEKL. V was clipped by 1 base and J by 5 bases; unmatched bases: 9. Written as DNA, the CDR3 is TGCGCCAGCAGCCAAGCCCACCGGGGGGAAGGAGATACGCAGTATTTT. Amino acid sequence: CASSQAHRGEGDTQYF.

This clonotype was picked up many times. The V call is TRBV7-9, the J call TRBJ2-5; tentatively, D is TRBD1 (5 bases). There are 14 residues in the CDR3. Germline V gene sequence: CDR1 SEHNR, CDR2 FQNEAQ (reference sequence). The germline V and J ends were trimmed by 5 bases and 2 bases, with 12 bases remaining between them. In DNA form, the CDR3 reads TGTGCCAGCAGCGACTCGACAGCTCAAGAGACCCAGTACTTC. Translating gives CASSDSTAQETQYF.

This clonotype occurred many times. The gene calls are TRBV12-3 or TRBV12-4 and TRBJ2-1; D possibly corresponds to TRBD1 (7 bases). Trimming left V 4 bases short and J 9 bases short, with 10 bases between. This CDR3 comprises 12 residues. The CDR3 loop reads CASSYRGGEQFF. CDR3 nucleotide sequence: TGTGCCAGCAGTTACAGGGGAGGTGAGCAGTTCTTC.

This clonotype appeared many times. The genes are TRBV12-3 or TRBV12-4 and TRBJ1-1; no firm D call. The CDR3 extends over 13 amino acids. The V and J ends lost 3 bases and 0 bases respectively, with 5 bases between them. The CDR3 nucleotides are TGTGCCAGCAGTTTGCAGTTGAACACTGAAGCTTTCTTT. Its translation: CASSLQLNTEAFF.

This clonotype has more than one count but fewer than ten. J is TRBJ1-4 and V is TRBV2, with D possibly TRBD1 on 5 matching bases. The CDR3 is 16 amino acids. With 11 bases removed from V and 4 bases from J, the gap between germline ends came to 23 bases. Germline values: CDR1 SNHLY, CDR2 FYNNEI. The chain's CDR3 is CAAVGGSRSFNEKLFF. CDR3 nucleotides: TGTGCCGCCGTTGGGGGTTCTCGCTCCTTTAATGAAAAACTGTTTTTT.

The chain recombines TRBV20-1 with TRBJ2-3; tentatively, D is TRBD1 (6 bases). CDR3 size: 14 residues. V lost 1 base, J lost 0 bases, and 8 bases lay in between. Germline V gene data show CDR1 as DFQATT and CDR2 as SNEGSKA (reference sequence). The CDR3 region is CSARARGSTDTQYF. CDR3 bases: TGCAGTGCTAGAGCCAGGGGTAGCACAGATACGCAGTATTTT.

This clonotype was detected ten times or more. This chain uses TRBV7-9 with TRBJ2-1; 8 bases are a match to TRBD1. The ends lost 5 bases at V and 3 bases at J; junction bases unmatched: 12. Per germline, CDR1 SEHNR and CDR2 FQNEAQ (reference sequence). This CDR3 has 17 amino acids. CDR3: CASSPTMGQVFYNEQFF. DNA of the CDR3: TGTGCCAGCAGCCCCACCATGGGACAGGTATTCTACAATGAGCAGTTCTTC. The whole variable domain, filled in from reference TRBV7-9 and TRBJ2-1, reads DTGVSQNPRHKITKRGQNVTFRCDPISEHNRLYWYRQTLGQGPEFLTYFQNEAQLEKSRLLSDRFSAERPKGSFSTLEIQRTEQGDSAMYLCASSPTMGQVFYNEQFFGPGTRLTVL.

This clonotype was detected many times. CDR3 sequence: CSVSAGTYEQYF. The CDR3 coding sequence is TGCAGCGTTTCGGCAGGGACCTACGAGCAGTACTTC. The gene calls are TRBV29-1 and TRBJ2-7; a weak D match, TRBD1 (5 bases). CDR3 length equals 12 residues. From germline, CDR1 is SQVTM and CDR2 ANQGSEA. The V and J ends lost 5 bases and 2 bases respectively, with 10 bases between them.

This clonotype was detected many times. The V and J genes are TRBV5-6 and TRBJ1-1; no definite D call. Germline lookup yields CDR1 SGHDT and CDR2 YYEEEE. This CDR3 is built from 15 residues. V was shortened by 1 base and J by 1 base, with 11 bases between the two germline ends. This chain's CDR3 is CASSLYGNKNTEAFF. DNA for the CDR3: TGTGCCAGCAGCTTGTACGGCAACAAGAACACTGAAGCTTTCTTT.

This clonotype came up many times. The V call is TRBV5-1, the J call TRBJ2-5, with TRBD2 matching over 9 bases. This CDR3 has 15 amino acids. In germline, CDR1 is SGHRS, CDR2 YFSETQ. Trimming removed 0 bases from V and 9 bases from J; junction bases left unmatched: 9. The CDR3 reads CASSLGTSDVGAQYF. The DNA of the CDR3 is TGCGCCAGCAGCTTGGGGACTAGCGACGTCGGGGCCCAGTACTTC.

The chain joins TRBV5-1 to TRBJ2-5; D unresolved. Germline values: CDR1 SGHRS, CDR2 YFSETQ. The CDR3 totals 13 residues. V was trimmed by 5 bases and J by 2 bases, leaving 10 bases between them. CDR3 nucleotides: TGCGCCAGCAGGCGTACTCCTCAAGAGACCCAGTACTTC. Its translation is CASRRTPQETQYF.

This clonotype was detected ten times or more. The rearrangement links TRBV29-1 to TRBJ1-1; D not certain. The CDR3 extends over 14 amino acids. Trimming took off 1 base at V and 1 base at J, with 10 bases between the two ends. Germline CDR1 is SQVTM and CDR2 is ANQGSEA. CDR3 nucleotide sequence: TGCAGCGTTGAAGTCGGGATTTGGAACACTGAAGCTTTCTTT. Its translation: CSVEVGIWNTEAFF.

Turning to this clonotype: Just one base apart from a much larger clone, this may be a read error. This chain connects TRBV3-1 to TRBJ1-2; D is perhaps TRBD1 (6 bases). CDR3 size: 15 residues. CDR1 and CDR2 from the germline V gene are LGHDT and YNNKEL (reference sequence). This CDR3 reads CVSSHGTTGSHGYTF. Here the CDR3 DNA reads TGTGTCAGCAGCCATGGGACTACAGGGAGCCACGGCTACACCTTC.

This clonotype was counted only a few times. The CDR3 here is CATSGPGVTLSSYNEQFF. CDR3 nucleotide sequence: TGTGCCACCAGTGGCCCCGGGGTGACGTTGAGCTCCTACAATGAGCAGTTCTTC. The rearrangement links TRBV24-1 to TRBJ2-1; a weak D match, TRBD2 (5 bases). V shed 5 bases and J shed 0 bases, with 19 bases lying between them. The germline V gene has CDR1 KGHDR and CDR2 SFDVKD. The CDR3 has 18 residues.

The table lists this clonotype with many counts. V and J are TRBV5-1 and TRBJ1-1; D is unresolved. The CDR3 contains 15 residues. With 0 bases removed from V and 0 bases from J, the gap between germline ends came to 9 bases. In germline, CDR1 is SGHRS, CDR2 YFSETQ. The CDR3, as DNA: TGCGCCAGCAGCTTGGGCGTCCCCATGAACACTGAAGCTTTCTTT. It encodes CASSLGVPMNTEAFF.

This clonotype was observed a few times. The chain is built from TRBV5-6 and TRBJ1-4, with D hard to call. Germline V CDR1 and CDR2: SGHDT, YYEEEE. CDR3 length: 12 amino acids. The V and J ends lost 5 bases and 5 bases respectively, with 7 bases between them. The CDR3, as DNA: TGTGCCAGCAGTGCCGTCAATGAAAAACTGTTTTTT. Residues: CASSAVNEKLFF.

This clonotype has at least ten counts. The chain employs TRBV9 and TRBJ2-3; possibly TRBD1 for D (5 bases). The CDR3 runs 16 residues. Trimming cost V 0 bases and J 0 bases, with 11 bases left between them. CDR1 is SGDLS, CDR2 YYNGEE, per germline. The CDR3 spells CASSVVDSPSTDTQYF. The CDR3 DNA is TGTGCCAGCAGCGTAGTTGACAGCCCTAGCACAGATACGCAGTATTTT.

This clonotype was counted at least ten times. The chain links TRBV20-1 to TRBJ2-3; D may match TRBD1 or TRBD2 (5 bases each). From germline, CDR1 is DFQATT and CDR2 SNEGSKA (reference sequence). The CDR3 covers 13 residues. Trimming removed 7 bases at V and 6 bases at J, with 17 bases between. The CDR3, as DNA: TGCAGTGGGGGGTTGAGGGCAAGGGATACGCAGTATTTT. This gives the protein CSGGLRARDTQYF.

This clonotype has a count of ten or more. The chain is built from TRBV5-1 and TRBJ1-2; D perhaps matches TRBD1 (6 bases). This CDR3 contains 15 residues. Deletions cut 4 bases from V and 4 bases from J, with 17 bases between. In germline, CDR1 is SGHRS, CDR2 YFSETQ. CDR3 residues: CASSPGGEGTYGYTF. The CDR3 coding sequence is TGCGCCAGCAGCCCGGGGGGCGAGGGGACCTATGGCTACACCTTC.

Many counts were recorded for this clonotype. This chain uses TRBV20-1 with TRBJ2-3; 11 bases are shared with TRBD1. CDR3 length: 14 amino acids. Per the germline V gene, CDR1 is DFQATT and CDR2 is SNEGSKA (reference sequence). The V segment lost 5 bases and the J segment 5 bases; nucleotides outside the gene matches: 6. The CDR3 spells CSAGQGAVGDTQYF. The CDR3 bases are TGCAGTGCTGGACAGGGGGCGGTGGGAGATACGCAGTATTTT.

This sequence joins TRBV7-6 and TRBJ2-1; D may be TRBD2 (5 bases). Germline CDR1 and CDR2: SGHVS and FNYEAQ. The CDR3 loop spans 14 amino acids. The V and J ends lost 6 bases and 9 bases respectively, with 18 bases between them. CDR3 sequence reads: CASRRVPASSEQFF. The CDR3 DNA follows: TGTGCCAGCAGGCGGGTCCCGGCCTCCAGTGAGCAGTTCTTC.